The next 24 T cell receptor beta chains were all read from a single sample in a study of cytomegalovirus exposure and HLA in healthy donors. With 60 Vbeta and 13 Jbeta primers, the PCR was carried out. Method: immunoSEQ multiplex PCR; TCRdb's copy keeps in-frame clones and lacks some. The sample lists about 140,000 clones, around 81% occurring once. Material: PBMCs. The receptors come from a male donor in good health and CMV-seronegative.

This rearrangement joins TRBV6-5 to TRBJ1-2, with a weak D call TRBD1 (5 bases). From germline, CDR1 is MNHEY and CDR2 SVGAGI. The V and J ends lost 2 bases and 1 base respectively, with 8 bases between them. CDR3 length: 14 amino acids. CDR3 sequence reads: CASSYAGFNYGYTF. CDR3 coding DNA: TGTGCCAGCAGTTACGCAGGGTTTAACTATGGCTACACCTTC.

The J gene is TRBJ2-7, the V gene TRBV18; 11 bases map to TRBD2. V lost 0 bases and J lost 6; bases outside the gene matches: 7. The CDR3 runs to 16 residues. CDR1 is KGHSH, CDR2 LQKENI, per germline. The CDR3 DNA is TGTGCCAGCTCACCACCGTTGGCTAGCGGGGGGTTCGAGCAGTACTTC. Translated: CASSPPLASGGFEQYF.

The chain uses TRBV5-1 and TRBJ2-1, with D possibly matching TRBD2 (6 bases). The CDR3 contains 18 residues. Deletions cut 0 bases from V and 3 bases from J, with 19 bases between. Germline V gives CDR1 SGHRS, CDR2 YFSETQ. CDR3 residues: CASSLAGGGAVNYNEQFF. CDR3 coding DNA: TGCGCCAGCAGCTTGGCAGGCGGCGGGGCGGTAAACTACAATGAGCAGTTCTTC.

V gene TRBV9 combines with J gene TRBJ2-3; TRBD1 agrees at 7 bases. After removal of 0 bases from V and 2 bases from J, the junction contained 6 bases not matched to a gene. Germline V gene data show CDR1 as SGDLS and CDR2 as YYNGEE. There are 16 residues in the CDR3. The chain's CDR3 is CASSVGTGPSTDTQYF. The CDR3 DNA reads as TGTGCCAGCAGCGTAGGGACAGGACCCTCCACAGATACGCAGTATTTT.

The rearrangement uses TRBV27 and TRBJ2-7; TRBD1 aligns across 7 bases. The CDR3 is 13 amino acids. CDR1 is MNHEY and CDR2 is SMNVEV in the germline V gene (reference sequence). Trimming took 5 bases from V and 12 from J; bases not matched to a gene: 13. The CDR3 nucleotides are TGTGCCAGCAGTCTAGCAAGGGACAGTCCCCGGTACTTC. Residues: CASSLARDSPRYF.

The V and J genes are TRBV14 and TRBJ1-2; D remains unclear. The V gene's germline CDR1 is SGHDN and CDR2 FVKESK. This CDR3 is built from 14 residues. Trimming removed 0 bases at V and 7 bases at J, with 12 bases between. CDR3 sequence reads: CASSQDLSGSGYTF. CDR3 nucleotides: TGTGCCAGCAGCCAAGATCTAAGTGGGAGTGGCTACACCTTC.

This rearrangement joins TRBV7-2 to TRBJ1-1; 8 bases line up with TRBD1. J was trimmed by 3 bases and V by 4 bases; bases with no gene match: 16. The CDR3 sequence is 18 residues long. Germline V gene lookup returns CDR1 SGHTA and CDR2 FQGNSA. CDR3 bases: TGTGCCAGCAGCTCCCACCCAGCCCGCGGACAGGGTTACACTGAAGCTTTCTTT. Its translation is CASSSHPARGQGYTEAFF.

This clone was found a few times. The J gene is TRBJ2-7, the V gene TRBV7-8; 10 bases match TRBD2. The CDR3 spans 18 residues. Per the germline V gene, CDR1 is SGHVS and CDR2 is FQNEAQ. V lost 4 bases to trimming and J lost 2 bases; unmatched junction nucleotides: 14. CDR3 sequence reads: CASSYFPSSGSSAYEQYF. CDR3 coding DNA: TGTGCCAGCAGCTACTTCCCCTCTAGCGGGAGTTCCGCCTACGAGCAGTACTTC.

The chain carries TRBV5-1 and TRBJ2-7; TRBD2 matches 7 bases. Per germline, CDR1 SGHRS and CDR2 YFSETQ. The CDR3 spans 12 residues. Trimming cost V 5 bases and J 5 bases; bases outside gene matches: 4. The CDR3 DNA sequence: TGCGCCAGCAGGCGGGGAGGGGACGAGCAGTACTTC. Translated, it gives CASRRGGDEQYF.

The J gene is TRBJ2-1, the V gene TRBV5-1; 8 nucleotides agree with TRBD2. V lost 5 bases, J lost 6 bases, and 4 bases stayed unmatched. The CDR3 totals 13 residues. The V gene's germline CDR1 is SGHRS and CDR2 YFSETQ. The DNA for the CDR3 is TGCGCCAGCAGACCCGGGACTAGCAATGAGCAGTTCTTC. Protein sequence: CASRPGTSNEQFF.

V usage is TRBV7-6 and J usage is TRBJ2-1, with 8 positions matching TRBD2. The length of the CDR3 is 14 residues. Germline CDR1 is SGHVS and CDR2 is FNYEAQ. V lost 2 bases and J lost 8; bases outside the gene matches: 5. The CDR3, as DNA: TGTGCCAGCAGCTTATACAGCGGGGGAGATGAGCAGTTCTTC. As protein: CASSLYSGGDEQFF.

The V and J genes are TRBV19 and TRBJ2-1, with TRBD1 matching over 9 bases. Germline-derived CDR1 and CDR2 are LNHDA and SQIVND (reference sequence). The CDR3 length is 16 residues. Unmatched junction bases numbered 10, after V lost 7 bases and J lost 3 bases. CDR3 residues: CASTLRTGALYNEQFF. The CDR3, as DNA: TGTGCCAGTACCCTCCGGACAGGGGCCCTCTACAATGAGCAGTTCTTC.

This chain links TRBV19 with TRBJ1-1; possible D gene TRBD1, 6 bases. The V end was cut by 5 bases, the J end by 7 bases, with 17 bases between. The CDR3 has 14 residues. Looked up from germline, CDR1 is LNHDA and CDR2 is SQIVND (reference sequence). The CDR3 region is CASSAQGTQGEAFF. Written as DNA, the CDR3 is TGTGCCAGTAGTGCGCAGGGAACACAGGGTGAAGCTTTCTTT.

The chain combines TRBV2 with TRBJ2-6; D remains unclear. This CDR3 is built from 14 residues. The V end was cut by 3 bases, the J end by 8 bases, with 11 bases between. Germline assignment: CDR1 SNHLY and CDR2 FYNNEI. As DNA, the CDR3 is TGTGCCAGCAGTGAGAGATCAGGTACCAACGTCCTGACTTTC. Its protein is CASSERSGTNVLTF.

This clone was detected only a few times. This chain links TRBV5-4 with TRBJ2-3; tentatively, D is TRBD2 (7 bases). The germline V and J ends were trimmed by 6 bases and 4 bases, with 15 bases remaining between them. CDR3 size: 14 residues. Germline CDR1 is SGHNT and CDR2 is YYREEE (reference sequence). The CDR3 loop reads CASTVGGGADTQYF. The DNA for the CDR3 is TGTGCCAGCACCGTTGGGGGGGGCGCAGATACGCAGTATTTT.

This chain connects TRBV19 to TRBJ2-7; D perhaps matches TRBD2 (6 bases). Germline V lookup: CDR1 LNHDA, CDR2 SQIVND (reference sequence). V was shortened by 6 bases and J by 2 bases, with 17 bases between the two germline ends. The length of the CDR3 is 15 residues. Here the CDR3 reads CASSPTGAGPYEQYF. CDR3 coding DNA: TGTGCCAGTAGCCCTACGGGAGCAGGCCCCTACGAGCAGTACTTC.

This chain's CDR3 is CASSFGGYTF. The CDR3 DNA reads as TGTGCCAGCAGCTTCGGGGGCTACACCTTC. The V and J genes are TRBV7-9 and TRBJ1-2; D is uncertain. Germline-derived CDR1 and CDR2 are SEHNR and FQNEAQ (reference sequence). Between the trimmed V and J ends, which lost 3 bases and 8 bases, there was a span of 4 bases. This CDR3 comprises 10 residues. The full variable domain, its missing parts supplied by reference TRBV7-9 and TRBJ1-2, is DTGVSQNPRHKITKRGQNVTFRCDPISEHNRLYWYRQTLGQGPEFLTYFQNEAQLEKSRLLSDRFSAERPKGSFSTLEIQRTEQGDSAMYLCASSFGGYTFGSGTRLTVV.

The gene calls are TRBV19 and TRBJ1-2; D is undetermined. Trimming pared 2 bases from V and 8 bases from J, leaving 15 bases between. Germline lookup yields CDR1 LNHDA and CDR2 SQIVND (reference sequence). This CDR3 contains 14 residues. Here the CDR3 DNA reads TGTGCCAGTAGTATAACCGGCATAGAGGGAGGCTACACCTTC. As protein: CASSITGIEGGYTF. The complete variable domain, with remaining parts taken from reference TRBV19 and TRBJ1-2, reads DGGITQSPKYLFRKEGQNVTLSCEQNLNHDAMYWYRQDPGQGLRLIYYSQIVNDFQKGDIAEGYSVSREKKESFPLTVTSAQKNPTAFYLCASSITGIEGGYTFGSGTRLTVV.

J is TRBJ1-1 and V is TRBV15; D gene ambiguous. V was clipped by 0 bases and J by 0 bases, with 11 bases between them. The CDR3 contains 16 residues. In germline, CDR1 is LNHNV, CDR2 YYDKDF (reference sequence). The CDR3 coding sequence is TGTGCCACCAGCAGAGATTCGGGAGTCGTGAACACTGAAGCTTTCTTT. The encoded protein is CATSRDSGVVNTEAFF.

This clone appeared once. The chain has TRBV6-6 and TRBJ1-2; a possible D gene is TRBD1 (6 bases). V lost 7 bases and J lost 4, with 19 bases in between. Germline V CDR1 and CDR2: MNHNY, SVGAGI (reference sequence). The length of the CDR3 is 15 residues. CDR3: CASTEYMDRLYGYTF. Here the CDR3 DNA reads TGTGCCAGCACCGAATACATGGACAGACTCTATGGCTACACCTTC.

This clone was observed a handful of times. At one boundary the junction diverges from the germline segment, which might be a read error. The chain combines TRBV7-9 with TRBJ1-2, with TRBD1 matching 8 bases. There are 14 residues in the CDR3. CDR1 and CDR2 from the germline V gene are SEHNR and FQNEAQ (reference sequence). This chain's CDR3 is CSSSLRQGSDGYTF. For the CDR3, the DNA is TGTTCCAGCAGCTTACGACAGGGGAGTGATGGCTACACCTTC.

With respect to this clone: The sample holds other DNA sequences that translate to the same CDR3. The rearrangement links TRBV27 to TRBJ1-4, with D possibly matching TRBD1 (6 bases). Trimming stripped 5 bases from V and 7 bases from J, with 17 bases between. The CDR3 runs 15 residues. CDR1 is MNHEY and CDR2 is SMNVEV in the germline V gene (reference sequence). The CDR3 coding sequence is TGTGCCAGCAGTCCAAACAGGGTCTTAGTTGAAAAACTGTTTTTT. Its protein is CASSPNRVLVEKLFF.

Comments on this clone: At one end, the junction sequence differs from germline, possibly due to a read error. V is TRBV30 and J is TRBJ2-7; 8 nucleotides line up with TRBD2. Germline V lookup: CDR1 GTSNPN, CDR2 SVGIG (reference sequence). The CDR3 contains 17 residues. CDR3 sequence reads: CAWRVPPPGLGRYEQYF. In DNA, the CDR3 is TGTGCCTGGCGTGTACCTCCCCCGGGACTAGGACGGTACGAGCAGTACTTC.

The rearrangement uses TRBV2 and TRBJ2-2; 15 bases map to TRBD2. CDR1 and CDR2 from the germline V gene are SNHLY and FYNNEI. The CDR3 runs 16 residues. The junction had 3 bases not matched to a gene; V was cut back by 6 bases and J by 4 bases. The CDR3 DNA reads TGTGCCAGCAGCGGGACTAGCGGGGGGAGCACCGGGGAGCTGTTTTTT. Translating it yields CASSGTSGGSTGELFF.